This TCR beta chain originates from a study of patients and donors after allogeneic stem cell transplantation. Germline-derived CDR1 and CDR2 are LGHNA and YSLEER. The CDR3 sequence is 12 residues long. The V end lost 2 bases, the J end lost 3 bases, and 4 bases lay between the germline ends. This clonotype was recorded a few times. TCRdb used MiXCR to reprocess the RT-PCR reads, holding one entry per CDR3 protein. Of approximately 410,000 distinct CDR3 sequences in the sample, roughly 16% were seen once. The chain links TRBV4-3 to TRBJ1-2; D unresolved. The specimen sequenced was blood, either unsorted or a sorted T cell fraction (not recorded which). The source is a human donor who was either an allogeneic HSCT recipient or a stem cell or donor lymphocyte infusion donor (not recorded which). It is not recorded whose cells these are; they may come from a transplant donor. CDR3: CASSQPYYGYTF. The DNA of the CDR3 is TGCGCCAGCAGCCAACCTTACTATGGCTACACCTTC.